Listed below are T cell receptor beta chains from one sample, sequenced in a study of blood T cell repertoires in COVID-19. Some clones are missing from TCRdb's copy, which holds only in-frame ones; the method was immunoSEQ multiplex PCR. Among about 430,000 clones listed, roughly 90% were seen once. The sample comprised PBMCs or T cells enriched from blood (not recorded which). The receptor set was obtained from a woman aged 25 to 45 with acute COVID-19. Each CDR3 is given with its conserved first and last residue. D genes are given only for firm matches. Expanded clones get a size class; other rows say once, few or many, or leave the size out.

CDR3 length	J gene	clone size	D gene	V gene	CDR3 DNA	CDR3 protein
13	TRBJ1-2	.	TRBD1	TRBV7-9	TGTGCCAGCAGCTTAGAGCAGGGGGCTGGCTACACCTTC	CASSLEQGAGYTF
14	TRBJ2-1	once	.	TRBV6-5	TGTGCCAGTGCCCCGGGGACTTGGTACAATGAGCAGTTCTTC	CASAPGTWYNEQFF
14	TRBJ2-1	.	.	TRBV5-1	TGCGCCAGCAGCCGTGGGGCCGGATACAATGAGCAGTTCTTC	CASSRGAGYNEQFF
15	TRBJ2-2	.	TRBD1	TRBV10-1	TGCGCCAGCAGACCGACAGGGTCGAACACCGGGGAGCTGTTTTTT	CASRPTGSNTGELFF
14	TRBJ1-2	.	.	TRBV6-5	TGTGCCAGCAGTTACGACGGGGCTAACTATGGCTACACCTTC	CASSYDGANYGYTF
16	TRBJ2-2	.	.	TRBV24-1	TGTGCCACCAGTGAATACAGGGTGGCGAACACCGGGGAGCTGTTTTTT	CATSEYRVANTGELFF
14	TRBJ1-2	.	.	TRBV12-5	TGTGCTAGTGGGATGGAGGGGTTCACCTATGGCTACACCTTC	CASGMEGFTYGYTF
15	TRBJ2-7	.	.	TRBV5-5	TGTGCCAGCAGCCCTACAGGGTTGCCTTTTTACGAGCAGTACTTC	CASSPTGLPFYEQYF
12	TRBJ1-1	.	.	TRBV29-1	TGCAGCTCCCGTGAGGGGAACACTGAAGCTTTCTTT	CSSREGNTEAFF
15	TRBJ2-7	once	.	TRBV4-3	TGCGCCAGCAGCCAAACTTGGGCAGGGGATTACGAGCAGTACTTC	CASSQTWAGDYEQYF
16	TRBJ2-1	.	TRBD1	TRBV7-2	TGTGCCAGCAGCTTAGGGGGGACAGGGAAGGACAATGAGCAGTTCTTC	CASSLGGTGKDNEQFF
12	TRBJ2-1	.	.	TRBV28	TGTGCCAGCAGTTTTGTATACAATGAGCAGTTCTTC	CASSFVYNEQFF
16	TRBJ2-1	.	TRBD1	TRBV25-1	TGTGCCAGCAGAGCCGGGACAGGGCCCTTAGTCAATGAGCAGTTCTTC	CASRAGTGPLVNEQFF
17	TRBJ2-1	.	TRBD2	TRBV11-3	TGTGCCAGCAGCTCAACAAAGTGGGCGGGGGGCGTCAATGAGCAGTTCTTC	CASSSTKWAGGVNEQFF
14	TRBJ2-7	.	TRBD2	TRBV7-2	TGTGCCAGCAGCCCCGGGGGGGGATTCTACGAGCAGTACTTC	CASSPGGGFYEQYF
16	TRBJ2-5	.	TRBD2	TRBV7-2	TGTGCCAGCAGTCCCTATAGCGGGGGGTTACAAGAGACCCAGTACTTC	CASSPYSGGLQETQYF
15	TRBJ2-3	.	.	TRBV5-1	TGCGCCAGCAGCTTGGATGGGGGGTCGGCAGATACGCAGTATTTT	CASSLDGGSADTQYF
15	TRBJ1-2	.	TRBD1	TRBV5-1	TGCGCCAGCAGCTCAGGAAGGACAGGGAACTATGGCTACACCTTC	CASSSGRTGNYGYTF
15	TRBJ2-5	.	TRBD1	TRBV27	TGTGCCAGCAGTATAGCCGGGACAGGGTTAGAGACCCAGTACTTC	CASSIAGTGLETQYF
13	TRBJ1-6	.	.	TRBV7-3	TGTGCCAGCCAGGCGGGTAATAATTCACCCCTCCACTTT	CASQAGNNSPLHF
14	TRBJ1-2	.	.	TRBV9	TGTGCCAGCTCCTTGACAGGCTCCCACTATGGCTACACCTTC	CASSLTGSHYGYTF
16	TRBJ2-3	.	TRBD1	TRBV25-1	TGTGCCAGCAGTGTCCTCGGGACAGGGTTCACAGATACGCAGTATTTT	CASSVLGTGFTDTQYF
16	TRBJ2-7	.	TRBD1	TRBV7-9	TGTGCCAGCAGCTTAGTAAGGGGGCAGCTAACCTACGAGCAGTACTTC	CASSLVRGQLTYEQYF
14	TRBJ1-2	.	TRBD1	TRBV24-1	TGTGCCACCAGTGATTCCGACAGGGTGGGAGGCTACACCTTC	CATSDSDRVGGYTF
13	TRBJ2-1	.	TRBD1	TRBV12-3/TRBV12-4	TGTGCCAGCAGTCGGGACAGAGACAATGAGCAGTTCTTC	CASSRDRDNEQFF
17	TRBJ1-5	.	TRBD1	TRBV11-2	TGTGCCAGCAGCTTAGGCACGGGACAGGGGGCAGGAGAGCCCCAGCATTTT	CASSLGTGQGAGEPQHF
14	TRBJ2-1	once	TRBD2	TRBV6-5	TGTGCCAGCAGTCCCGCGGGGGGTCGCAATGAGCAGTTCTTC	CASSPAGGRNEQFF
14	TRBJ2-7	.	.	TRBV6-5	TGTGCCAGCAGTCCCTCGGGGATGCTGTACGAGCAGTACTTC	CASSPSGMLYEQYF
13	TRBJ1-5	.	.	TRBV6-5	TGTGCCAGCAGTTACGTGAGATATCAGCCCCAGCATTTT	CASSYVRYQPQHF
16	TRBJ1-4	.	.	TRBV5-1	TGCGCCAGCAGCTTGGGAGTCGGGGACATTAGCGAAAAACTGTTTTTT	CASSLGVGDISEKLFF